This TCR beta chain stems from a study of OX40 agonist ivuxolimab in advanced cancers. Describing the broader study: Ivuxolimab was an agonistic, fully human IgG2 monoclonal antibody directed against OX40 (CD134), a costimulatory receptor. Intravenous ivuxolimab was administered to patients every 2 weeks at six dose levels: 0.01, 0.1, 0.3, 1.5, 3 and 10 mg/kg. Of the approximately 50 dose-escalation patients, hepatocellular carcinoma was present in some 19, melanoma in around 15, renal cell carcinoma in 9 and head and neck cancer in 9. In the dose-escalation cohort, 82.7% of patients were male, and the mean age was approximately 60 years with a range of roughly 20 to 80. Patients were allowed to have had prior anti-PD-1, anti-PD-L1 or anti-CTLA-4 therapy, and 40% to 45% of the dose-escalation patients had been treated with checkpoint inhibitors. Three dose-escalation patients achieved partial responses, one with hepatocellular carcinoma and two with cutaneous melanoma. The purpose of peripheral TCRbeta sequencing was to test whether ivuxolimab changed TCR sequence diversity and led to clonal T-cell expansion. The paper describes the monotherapy dose-escalation part (N ≈ 52 patients) of the phase I trial of ivuxolimab.

Worth noting for this clone: Its antigen is unknown. No base quality values were provided; no much bigger clone lies one nucleotide off.

Genomic DNA was extracted from sorted cells for sequencing of the TCRbeta CDR3 region. The immunoSEQ Assay was used to sequence the TCRbeta CDR3 regions. The immuneACCESS repertoire file appears here via TCRdb, limited to in-frame rearrangements. These files lack a portion of the clones; in checked studies, under half of the deficit traces to unresolved V genes, and the cause of the others is not known. Present in this sample are roughly 90,000 clones, approximately 94% of which were seen just once. The ten largest make up roughly 2.6% of the sample. Patients with a history of autoimmune disease or receiving systemic immunosuppression were excluded from the trial. Peripheral blood for TCR sequencing was collected from all dose cohorts at baseline, on cycle 4 day 1, and on cycle 7 day 1. The samples were drawn from a first-in-human, open-label, multicenter phase I dose-escalation trial of ivuxolimab. The trial enrolled adults with locally advanced or metastatic head and neck squamous cell, hepatocellular, melanoma or renal cell carcinoma. Before TCR sequencing, CD4+ T cells and CD8+ T cells from peripheral blood were sorted into separate populations.

Overall results and qualifications from the work: The antigen specificity of the peripheral T cells that underwent clonal expansion was not determined. In the 0.1-3.0 mg/kg groups, partial responders had among the lowest normalized peripheral clonal expansion, particularly in CD8+ T cells. At doses of 0.1 to 3.0 mg/kg, clonal expansion of both CD4+ and CD8+ T cells in blood was seen between baseline and week 6. On average, CD8+ T cells showed more expanded clones than CD4+ T cells after ivuxolimab. Low levels of normalized T-cell clonal expansion were also seen in some nonresponding patients.

CDR1 MGHDK and CDR2 SYGVNS were looked up in the germline V gene. The trim is 5 bases for V and 5 bases for J, with a gap of 16 bases between the germline ends. The CDR3, from cysteine to phenylalanine, totals 14 residues. Only the CDR3 region is kept as DNA, spanning 42 bases read in frame from base 1. The receptor was derived from an adult with an advanced solid tumor such as melanoma, head and neck, liver or kidney cancer. The chain is assembled from TRBV25-1 and TRBJ2-7; D gene: possibly TRBD1, on 6 matching bases. Sequenced material: CD4+ or CD8+ T cells sorted from blood, taken in a trial of the OX40 agonist ivuxolimab. Here the CDR3 is given as CASSTRTGRDEQYF. The DNA sequence follows: TGTGCCAGCAGTACTCGTACAGGGCGGGACGAGCAGTACTTC.